This T cell receptor (beta chain) derives from a study of T cell clones after liver transplantation. This clone has a single count. The CDR3 spans 15 residues. Trimming at V came to 5 bases and at J to 0 bases, leaving 5 bases not matched to a gene. CDR1 SGHRS and CDR2 YFSETQ come from the germline V gene. The protocol was immunoSEQ multiplex PCR, while the TCRdb copy is restricted to in-frame clones and leaves out a portion. Altogether around 110,000 clones are present, roughly nine tenths being singletons, with the ten largest covering approximately 0.88%. The TCR was taken from a human patient who received a liver transplant. Among the T cells, some may be from the graft donor. The chain couples TRBV5-1 to TRBJ1-5, with 7 bases that match TRBD1. Sequenced here: CD4+ T cells from blood, sampled 12 months after liver transplant. The CDR3 coding sequence is TGCGCCAGCAGTCGGGACAGCTCTAGCAATCAGCCCCAGCATTTT. Its translation: CASSRDSSSNQPQHF.